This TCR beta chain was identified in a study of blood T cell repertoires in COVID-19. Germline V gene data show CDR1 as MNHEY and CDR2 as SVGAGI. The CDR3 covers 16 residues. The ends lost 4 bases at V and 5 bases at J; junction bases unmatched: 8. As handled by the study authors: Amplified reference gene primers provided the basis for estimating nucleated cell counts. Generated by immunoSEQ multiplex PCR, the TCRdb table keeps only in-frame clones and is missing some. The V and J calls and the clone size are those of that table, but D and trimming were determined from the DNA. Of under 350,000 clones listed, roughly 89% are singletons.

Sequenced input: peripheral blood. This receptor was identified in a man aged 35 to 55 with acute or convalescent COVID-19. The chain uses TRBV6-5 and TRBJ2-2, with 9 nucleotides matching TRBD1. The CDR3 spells CASSSPGTGSTGELFF. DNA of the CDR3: TGTGCCAGCAGTTCCCCCGGGACAGGGTCTACCGGGGAGCTGTTTTTT.